Shown below are 2 T cell receptor beta chains from a single sample sequenced in a study of blood T cell repertoires in COVID-19. The protocol was immunoSEQ multiplex PCR, while the TCRdb copy is restricted to in-frame clones and leaves out a portion. The repertoire holds under 50,000 clones, with 89% as singletons. Sequencing used peripheral blood. The receptors derive from a man between 65 and 80 years old with active COVID-19.

This clone appeared once. The CDR3 bases are TGTGCCAGCAGCTCAATGGGGGCGGGGGAAAACTTTGAAGCTTTCTTT. Its protein product is CASSSMGAGENFEAFF. This chain connects TRBV5-4 to TRBJ1-1, with TRBD1 as a possible D gene (6 bases). V lost 3 bases, J lost 7 bases, and 22 bases lay in between. The germline CDR1 and CDR2 sequences are SGHNT and YYREEE (reference sequence). The CDR3 is 16 residues long.

This chain uses TRBV5-4 with TRBJ2-5; 11 nucleotides agree with TRBD2. Trimming at V came to 0 bases and at J to 4 bases, leaving 5 bases not matched to a gene. Germline CDR1 is SGHNT and CDR2 is YYREEE (reference sequence). This CDR3 contains 16 residues. The CDR3 is CASSLELAGAGETQYF. In nucleotides, the CDR3 is TGTGCCAGCAGCTTGGAACTAGCGGGGGCGGGAGAGACCCAGTACTTC.